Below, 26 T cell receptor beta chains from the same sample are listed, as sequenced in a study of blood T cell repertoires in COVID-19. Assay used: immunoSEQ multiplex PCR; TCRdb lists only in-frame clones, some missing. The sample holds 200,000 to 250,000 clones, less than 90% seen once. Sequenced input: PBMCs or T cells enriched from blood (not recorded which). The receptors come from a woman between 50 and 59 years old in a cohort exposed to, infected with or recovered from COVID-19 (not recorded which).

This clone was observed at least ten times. CDR3 DNA sequence: TGTGCCTGGGAACCCGGGGTCCTCTCTGGGGCCAACGTCCTGACTTTC. Amino acids: CAWEPGVLSGANVLTF. The chain links TRBV30 to TRBJ2-6; D perhaps matches TRBD2 (5 bases). Trimming took 5 bases from V and 0 from J, leaving 14 bases between them. This CDR3 spans 16 amino acids. The germline V gene encodes CDR1 GTSNPN and CDR2 SVGIG (reference sequence).

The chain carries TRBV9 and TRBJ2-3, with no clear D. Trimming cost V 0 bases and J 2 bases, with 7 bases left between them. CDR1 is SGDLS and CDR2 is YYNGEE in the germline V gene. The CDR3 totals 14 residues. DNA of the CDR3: TGTGCCAGCAGCGTAGACCACTACACAGATACGCAGTATTTT. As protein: CASSVDHYTDTQYF.

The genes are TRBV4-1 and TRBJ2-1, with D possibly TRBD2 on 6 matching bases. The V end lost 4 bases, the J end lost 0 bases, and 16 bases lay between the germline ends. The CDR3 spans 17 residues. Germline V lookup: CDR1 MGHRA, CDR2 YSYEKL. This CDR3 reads CASSRIIGGSSYNEQFF. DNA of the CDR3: TGCGCCAGCAGCCGAATCATTGGGGGGAGCTCCTACAATGAGCAGTTCTTC.

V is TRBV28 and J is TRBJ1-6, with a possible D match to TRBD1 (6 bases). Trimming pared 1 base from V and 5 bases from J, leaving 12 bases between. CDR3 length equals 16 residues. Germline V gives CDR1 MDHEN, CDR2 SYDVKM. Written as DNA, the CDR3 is TGTGCCAGCAGTTTATCAGGGCAGGGGAATAATTCACCCCTCCACTTT. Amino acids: CASSLSGQGNNSPLHF.

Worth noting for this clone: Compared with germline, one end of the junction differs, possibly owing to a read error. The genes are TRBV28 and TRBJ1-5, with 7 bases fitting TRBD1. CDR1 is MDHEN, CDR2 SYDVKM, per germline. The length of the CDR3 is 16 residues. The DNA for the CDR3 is TGTGCCAGCAGTGTCAGCAGGACAGGTGATGGTCAGTCCCAGCATTTT. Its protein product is CASSVSRTGDGQSQHF.

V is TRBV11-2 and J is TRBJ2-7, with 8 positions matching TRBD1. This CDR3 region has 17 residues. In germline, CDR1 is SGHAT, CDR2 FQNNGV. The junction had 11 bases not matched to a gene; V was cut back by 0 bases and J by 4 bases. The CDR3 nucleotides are TGTGCCAGCAGCTTAGAGAACGGCGGACAGGGTCCTTACGAGCAGTACTTC. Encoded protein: CASSLENGGQGPYEQYF.

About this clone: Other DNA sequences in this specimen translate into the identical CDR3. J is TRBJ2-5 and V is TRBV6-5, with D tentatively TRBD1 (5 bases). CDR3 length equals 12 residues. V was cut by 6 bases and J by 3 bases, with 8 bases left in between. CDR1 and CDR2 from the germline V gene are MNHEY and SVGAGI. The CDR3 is CASRVGEETQYF. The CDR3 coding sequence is TGTGCCAGCAGGGTAGGGGAAGAGACCCAGTACTTC.

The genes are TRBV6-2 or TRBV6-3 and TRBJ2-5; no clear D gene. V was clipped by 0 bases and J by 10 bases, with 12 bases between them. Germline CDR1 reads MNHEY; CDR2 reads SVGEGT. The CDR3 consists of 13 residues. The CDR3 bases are TGTGCCAGCAGTTACTCGAGAGAGGCGAACCAGTACTTC. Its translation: CASSYSREANQYF.

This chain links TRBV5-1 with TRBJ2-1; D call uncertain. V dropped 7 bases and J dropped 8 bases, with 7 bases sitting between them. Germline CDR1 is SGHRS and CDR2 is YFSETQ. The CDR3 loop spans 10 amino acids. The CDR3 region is CASLRYEQFF. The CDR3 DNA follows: TGCGCCAGCTTGAGGTATGAGCAGTTCTTC.

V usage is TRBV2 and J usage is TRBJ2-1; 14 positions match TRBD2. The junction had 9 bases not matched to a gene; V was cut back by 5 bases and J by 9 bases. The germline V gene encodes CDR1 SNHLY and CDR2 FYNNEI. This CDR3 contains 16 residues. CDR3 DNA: TGTGCCAGCAGTCCCGGACTAGCGGGGGGATCCCTTGAGCAGTTCTTC. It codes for CASSPGLAGGSLEQFF.

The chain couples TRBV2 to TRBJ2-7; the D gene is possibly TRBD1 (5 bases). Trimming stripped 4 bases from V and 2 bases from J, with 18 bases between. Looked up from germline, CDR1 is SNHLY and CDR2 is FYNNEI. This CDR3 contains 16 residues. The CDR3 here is CASSVGGAETTYEQYF. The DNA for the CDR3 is TGTGCCAGCAGTGTTGGTGGGGCAGAAACGACCTACGAGCAGTACTTC.

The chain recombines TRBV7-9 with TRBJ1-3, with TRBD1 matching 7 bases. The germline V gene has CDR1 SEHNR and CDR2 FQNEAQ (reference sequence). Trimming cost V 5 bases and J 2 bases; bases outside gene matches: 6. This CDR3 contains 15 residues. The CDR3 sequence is CASSANRGAGNTIYF. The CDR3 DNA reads TGTGCCAGCAGCGCGAACAGGGGAGCTGGAAACACCATATATTTT. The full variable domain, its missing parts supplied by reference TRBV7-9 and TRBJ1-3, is DTGVSQNPRHKITKRGQNVTFRCDPISEHNRLYWYRQTLGQGPEFLTYFQNEAQLEKSRLLSDRFSAERPKGSFSTLEIQRTEQGDSAMYLCASSANRGAGNTIYFGEGSWLTVV.

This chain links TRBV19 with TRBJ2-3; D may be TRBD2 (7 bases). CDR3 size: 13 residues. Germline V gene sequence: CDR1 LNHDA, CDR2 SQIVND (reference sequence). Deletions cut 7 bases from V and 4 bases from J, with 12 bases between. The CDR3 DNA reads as TGTGCCAGTACCCGAGGGGGGGCAGATACGCAGTATTTT. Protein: CASTRGGADTQYF.

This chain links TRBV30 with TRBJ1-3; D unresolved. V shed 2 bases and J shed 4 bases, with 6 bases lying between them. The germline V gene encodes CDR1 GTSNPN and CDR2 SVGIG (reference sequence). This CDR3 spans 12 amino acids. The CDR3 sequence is CAWSWLGNTIYF. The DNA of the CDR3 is TGTGCCTGGAGTTGGCTGGGAAACACCATATATTTT.

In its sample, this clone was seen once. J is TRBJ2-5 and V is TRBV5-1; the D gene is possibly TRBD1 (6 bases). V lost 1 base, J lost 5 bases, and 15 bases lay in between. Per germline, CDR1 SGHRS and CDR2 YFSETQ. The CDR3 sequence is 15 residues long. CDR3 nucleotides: TGCGCCAGCAGCTTGCAGGGGCGCGACCGGGAGACCCAGTACTTC. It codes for CASSLQGRDRETQYF. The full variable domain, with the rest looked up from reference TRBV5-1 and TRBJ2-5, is KAGVTQTPRYLIKTRGQQVTLSCSPISGHRSVSWYQQTPGQGLQFLFEYFSETQRNKGNFPGRFSGRQFSNSRSEMNVSTLELGDSALYLCASSLQGRDRETQYFGPGTRLLVL.

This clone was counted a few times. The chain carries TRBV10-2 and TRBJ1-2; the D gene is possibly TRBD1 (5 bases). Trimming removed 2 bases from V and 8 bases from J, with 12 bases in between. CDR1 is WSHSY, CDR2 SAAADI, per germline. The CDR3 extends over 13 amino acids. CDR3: CASSEPPGGGYTF. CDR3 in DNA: TGCGCCAGCAGTGAGCCCCCCGGGGGGGGCTACACCTTC.

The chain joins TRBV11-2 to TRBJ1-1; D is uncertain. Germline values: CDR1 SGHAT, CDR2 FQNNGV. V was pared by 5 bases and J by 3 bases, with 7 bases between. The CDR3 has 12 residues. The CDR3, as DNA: TGTGCCAGCAGCACCCGGTACACTGAAGCTTTCTTT. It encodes CASSTRYTEAFF.

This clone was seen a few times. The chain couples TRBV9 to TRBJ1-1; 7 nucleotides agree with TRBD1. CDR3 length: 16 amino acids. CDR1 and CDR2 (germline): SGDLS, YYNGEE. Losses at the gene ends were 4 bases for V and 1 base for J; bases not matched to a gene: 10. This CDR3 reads CASSPGGTGANTEAFF. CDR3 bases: TGTGCCAGCAGCCCCGGGGGCACAGGGGCGAACACTGAAGCTTTCTTT.

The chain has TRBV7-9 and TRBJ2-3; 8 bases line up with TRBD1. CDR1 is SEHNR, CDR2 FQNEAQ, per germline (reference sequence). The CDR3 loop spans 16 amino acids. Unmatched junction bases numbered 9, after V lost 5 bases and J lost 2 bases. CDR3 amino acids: CASSHNRDRFTDTQYF. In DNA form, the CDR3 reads TGTGCCAGCAGCCACAACCGGGACAGGTTCACAGATACGCAGTATTTT.

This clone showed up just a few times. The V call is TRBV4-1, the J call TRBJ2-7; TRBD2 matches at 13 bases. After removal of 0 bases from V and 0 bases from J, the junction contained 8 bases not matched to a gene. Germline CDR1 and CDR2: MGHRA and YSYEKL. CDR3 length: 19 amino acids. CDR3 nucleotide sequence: TGCGCCAGCAGCCAAGACGTTACTAGCGGGGGGGCGAGCTCCTACGAGCAGTACTTC. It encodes CASSQDVTSGGASSYEQYF.

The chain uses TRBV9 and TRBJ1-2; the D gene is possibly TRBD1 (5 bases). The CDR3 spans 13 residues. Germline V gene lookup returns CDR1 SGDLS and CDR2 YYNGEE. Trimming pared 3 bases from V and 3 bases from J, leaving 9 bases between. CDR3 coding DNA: TGTGCCAGCAGCGCGCGGGACGACTATGGCTACACCTTC. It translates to CASSARDDYGYTF.

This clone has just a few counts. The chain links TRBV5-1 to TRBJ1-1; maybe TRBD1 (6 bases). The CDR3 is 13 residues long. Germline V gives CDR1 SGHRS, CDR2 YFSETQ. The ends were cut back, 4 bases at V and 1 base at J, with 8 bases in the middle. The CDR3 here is CASSTGQNTEAFF. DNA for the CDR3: TGCGCCAGCAGCACGGGACAGAACACTGAAGCTTTCTTT.

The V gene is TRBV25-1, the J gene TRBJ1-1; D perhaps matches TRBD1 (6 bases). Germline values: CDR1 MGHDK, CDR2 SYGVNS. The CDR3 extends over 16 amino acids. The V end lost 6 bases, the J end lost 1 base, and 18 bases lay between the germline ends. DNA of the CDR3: TGTGCCAGCAGACTCCCCCGGGGACACCAGAACACTGAAGCTTTCTTT. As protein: CASRLPRGHQNTEAFF.

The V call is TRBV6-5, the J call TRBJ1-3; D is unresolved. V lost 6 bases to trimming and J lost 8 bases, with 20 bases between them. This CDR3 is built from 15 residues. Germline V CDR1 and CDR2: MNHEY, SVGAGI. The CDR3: CASSDGQALVHTIYF. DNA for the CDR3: TGTGCCAGCAGCGATGGTCAGGCCCTTGTGCACACCATATATTTT.

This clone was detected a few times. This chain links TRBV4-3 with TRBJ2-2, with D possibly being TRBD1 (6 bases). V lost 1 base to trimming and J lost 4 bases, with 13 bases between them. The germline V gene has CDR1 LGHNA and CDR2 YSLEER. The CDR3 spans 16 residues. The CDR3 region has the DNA TGCGCCAGCAGCCAAGGGGGGCTAATTGGCACCGGGGAGCTGTTTTTT. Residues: CASSQGGLIGTGELFF.

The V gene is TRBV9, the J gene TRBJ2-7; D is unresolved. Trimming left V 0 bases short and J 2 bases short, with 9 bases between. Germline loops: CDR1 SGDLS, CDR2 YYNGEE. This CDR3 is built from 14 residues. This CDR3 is CASSVADRAYEQYF. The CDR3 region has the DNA TGTGCCAGCAGCGTAGCTGATCGGGCCTACGAGCAGTACTTC.